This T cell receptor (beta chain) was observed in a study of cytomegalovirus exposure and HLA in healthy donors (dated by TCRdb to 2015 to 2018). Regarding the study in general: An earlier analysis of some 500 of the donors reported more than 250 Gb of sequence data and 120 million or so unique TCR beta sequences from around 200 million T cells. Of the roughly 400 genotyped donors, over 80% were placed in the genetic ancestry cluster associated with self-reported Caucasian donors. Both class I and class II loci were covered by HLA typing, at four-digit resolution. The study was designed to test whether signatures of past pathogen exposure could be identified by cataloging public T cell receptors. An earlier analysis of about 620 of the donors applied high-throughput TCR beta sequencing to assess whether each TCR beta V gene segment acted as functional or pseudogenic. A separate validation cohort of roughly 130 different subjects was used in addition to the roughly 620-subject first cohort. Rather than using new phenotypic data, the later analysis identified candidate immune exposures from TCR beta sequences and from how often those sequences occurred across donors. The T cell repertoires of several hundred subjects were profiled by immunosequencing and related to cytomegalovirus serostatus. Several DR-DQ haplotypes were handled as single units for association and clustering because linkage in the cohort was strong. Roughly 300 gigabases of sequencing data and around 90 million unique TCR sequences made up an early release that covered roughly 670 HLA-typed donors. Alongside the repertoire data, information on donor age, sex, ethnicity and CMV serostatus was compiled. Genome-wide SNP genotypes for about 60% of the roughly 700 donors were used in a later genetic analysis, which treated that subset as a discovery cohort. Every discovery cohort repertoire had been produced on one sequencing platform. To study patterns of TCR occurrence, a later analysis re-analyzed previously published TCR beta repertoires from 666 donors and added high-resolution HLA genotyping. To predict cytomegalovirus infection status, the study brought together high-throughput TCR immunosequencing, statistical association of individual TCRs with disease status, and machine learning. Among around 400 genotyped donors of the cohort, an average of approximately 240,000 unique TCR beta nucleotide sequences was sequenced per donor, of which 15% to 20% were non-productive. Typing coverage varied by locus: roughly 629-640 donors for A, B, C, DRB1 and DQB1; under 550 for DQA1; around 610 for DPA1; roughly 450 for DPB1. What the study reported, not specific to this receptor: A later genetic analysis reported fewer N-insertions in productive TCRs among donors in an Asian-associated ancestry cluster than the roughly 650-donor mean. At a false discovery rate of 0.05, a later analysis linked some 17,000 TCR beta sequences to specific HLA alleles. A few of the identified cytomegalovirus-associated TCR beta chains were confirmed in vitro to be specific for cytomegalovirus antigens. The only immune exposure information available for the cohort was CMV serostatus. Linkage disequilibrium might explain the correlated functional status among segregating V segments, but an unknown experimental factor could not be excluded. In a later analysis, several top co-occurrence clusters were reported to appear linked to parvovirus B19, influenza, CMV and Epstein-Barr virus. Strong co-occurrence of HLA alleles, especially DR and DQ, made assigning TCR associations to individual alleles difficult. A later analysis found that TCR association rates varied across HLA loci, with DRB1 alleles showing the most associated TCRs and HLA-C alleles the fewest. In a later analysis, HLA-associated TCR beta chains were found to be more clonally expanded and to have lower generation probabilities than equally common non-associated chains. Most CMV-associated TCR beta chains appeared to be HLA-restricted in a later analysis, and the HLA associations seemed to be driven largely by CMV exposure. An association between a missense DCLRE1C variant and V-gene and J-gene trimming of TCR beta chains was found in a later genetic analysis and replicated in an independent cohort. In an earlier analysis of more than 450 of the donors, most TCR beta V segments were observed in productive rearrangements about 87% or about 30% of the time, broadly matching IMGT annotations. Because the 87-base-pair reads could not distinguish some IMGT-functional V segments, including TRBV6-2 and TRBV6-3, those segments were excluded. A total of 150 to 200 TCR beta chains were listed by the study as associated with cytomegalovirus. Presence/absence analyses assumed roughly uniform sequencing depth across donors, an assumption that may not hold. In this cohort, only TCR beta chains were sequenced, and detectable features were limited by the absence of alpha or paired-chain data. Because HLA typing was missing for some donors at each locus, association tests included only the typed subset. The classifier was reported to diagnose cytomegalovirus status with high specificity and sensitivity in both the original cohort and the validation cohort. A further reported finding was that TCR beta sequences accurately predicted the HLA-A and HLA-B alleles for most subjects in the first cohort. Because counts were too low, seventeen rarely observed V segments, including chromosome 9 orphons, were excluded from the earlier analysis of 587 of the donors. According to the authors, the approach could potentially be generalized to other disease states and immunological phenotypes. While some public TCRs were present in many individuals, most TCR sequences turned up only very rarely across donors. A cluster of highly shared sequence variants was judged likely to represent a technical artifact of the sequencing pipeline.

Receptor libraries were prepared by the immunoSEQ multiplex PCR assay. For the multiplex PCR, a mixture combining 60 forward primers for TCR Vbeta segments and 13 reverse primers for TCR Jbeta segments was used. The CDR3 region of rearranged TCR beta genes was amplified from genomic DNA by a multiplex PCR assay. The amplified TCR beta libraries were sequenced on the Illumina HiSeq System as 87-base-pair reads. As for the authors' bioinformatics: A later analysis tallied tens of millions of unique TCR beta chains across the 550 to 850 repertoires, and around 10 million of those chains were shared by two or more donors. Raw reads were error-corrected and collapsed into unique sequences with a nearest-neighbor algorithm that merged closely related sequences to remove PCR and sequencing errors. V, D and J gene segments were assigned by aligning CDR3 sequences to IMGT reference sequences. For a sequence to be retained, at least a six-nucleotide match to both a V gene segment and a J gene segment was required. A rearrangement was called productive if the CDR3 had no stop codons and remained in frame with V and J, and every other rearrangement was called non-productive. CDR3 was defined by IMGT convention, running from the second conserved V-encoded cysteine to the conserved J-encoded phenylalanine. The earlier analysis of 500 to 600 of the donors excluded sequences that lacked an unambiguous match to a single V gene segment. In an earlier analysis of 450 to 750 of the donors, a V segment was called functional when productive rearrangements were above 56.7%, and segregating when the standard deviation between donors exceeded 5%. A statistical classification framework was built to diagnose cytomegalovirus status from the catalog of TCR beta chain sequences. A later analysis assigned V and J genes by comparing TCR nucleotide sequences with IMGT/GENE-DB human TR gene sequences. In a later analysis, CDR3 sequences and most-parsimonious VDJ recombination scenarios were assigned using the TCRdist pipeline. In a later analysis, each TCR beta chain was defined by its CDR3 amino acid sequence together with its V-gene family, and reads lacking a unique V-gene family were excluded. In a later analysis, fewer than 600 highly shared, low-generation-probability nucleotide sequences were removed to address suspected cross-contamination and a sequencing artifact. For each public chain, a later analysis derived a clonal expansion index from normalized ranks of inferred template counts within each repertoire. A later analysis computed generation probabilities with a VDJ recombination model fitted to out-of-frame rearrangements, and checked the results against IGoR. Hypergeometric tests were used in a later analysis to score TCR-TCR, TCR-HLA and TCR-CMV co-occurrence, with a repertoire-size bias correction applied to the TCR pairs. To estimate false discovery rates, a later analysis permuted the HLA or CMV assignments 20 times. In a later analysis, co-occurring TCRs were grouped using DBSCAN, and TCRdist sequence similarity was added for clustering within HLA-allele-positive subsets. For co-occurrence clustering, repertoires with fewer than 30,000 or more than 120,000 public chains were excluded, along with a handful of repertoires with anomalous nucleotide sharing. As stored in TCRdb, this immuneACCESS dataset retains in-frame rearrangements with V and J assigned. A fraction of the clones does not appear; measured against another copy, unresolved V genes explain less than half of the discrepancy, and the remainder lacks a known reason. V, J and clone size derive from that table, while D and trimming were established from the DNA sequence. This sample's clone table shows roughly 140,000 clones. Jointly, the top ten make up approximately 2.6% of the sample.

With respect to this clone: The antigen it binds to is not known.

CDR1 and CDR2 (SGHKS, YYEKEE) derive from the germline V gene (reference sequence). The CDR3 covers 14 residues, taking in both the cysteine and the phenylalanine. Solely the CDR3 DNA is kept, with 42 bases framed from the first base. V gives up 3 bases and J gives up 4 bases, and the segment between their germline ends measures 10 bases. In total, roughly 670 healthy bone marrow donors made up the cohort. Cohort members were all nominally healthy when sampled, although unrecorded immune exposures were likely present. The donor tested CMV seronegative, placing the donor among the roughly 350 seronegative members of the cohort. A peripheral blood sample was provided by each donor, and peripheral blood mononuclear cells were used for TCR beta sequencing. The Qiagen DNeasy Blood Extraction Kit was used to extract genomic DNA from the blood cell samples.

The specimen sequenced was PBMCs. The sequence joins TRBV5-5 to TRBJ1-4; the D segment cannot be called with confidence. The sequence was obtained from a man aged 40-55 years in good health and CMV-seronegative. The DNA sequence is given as TGTGCCAGCAGCTGGACGGGGAGTAATGAAAAACTGTTTTTT. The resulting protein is CASSWTGSNEKLFF.